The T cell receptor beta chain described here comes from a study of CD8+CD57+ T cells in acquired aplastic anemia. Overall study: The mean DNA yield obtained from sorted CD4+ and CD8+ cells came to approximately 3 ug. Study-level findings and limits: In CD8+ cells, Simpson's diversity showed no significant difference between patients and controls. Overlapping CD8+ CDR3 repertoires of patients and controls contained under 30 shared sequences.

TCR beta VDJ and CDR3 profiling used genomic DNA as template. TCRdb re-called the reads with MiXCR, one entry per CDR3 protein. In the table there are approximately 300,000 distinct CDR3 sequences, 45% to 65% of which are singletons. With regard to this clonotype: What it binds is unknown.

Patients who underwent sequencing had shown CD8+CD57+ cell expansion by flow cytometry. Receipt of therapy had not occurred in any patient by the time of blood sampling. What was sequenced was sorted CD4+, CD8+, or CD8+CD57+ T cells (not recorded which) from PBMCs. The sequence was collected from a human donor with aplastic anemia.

The CDR3: CASSESVFTSYGYTF. In DNA, the CDR3 is TGTGCCAGCAGTGAATCGGTTTTCACAAGCTATGGCTACACCTTC. V is TRBV6-4 and J is TRBJ1-2; no clear D gene. CDR1 and CDR2 (germline): MRHNA, SNTAGT. V dropped 3 bases and J dropped 4 bases, with 15 bases sitting between them. The length of the CDR3 is 15 residues.